The 5 T cell receptor beta chains given below trace back to one sample, sequenced in a study of T cell repertoires in cytomegalovirus infection. TCRdb itself ran the reads through MiXCR, one entry per CDR3 protein. The repertoire holds roughly 310,000 distinct CDR3 sequences, roughly 28% seen once, with 20% in the top ten. Their antigens remain unidentified. Here the sequenced sample was cultured PBMCs, taken from culture after CMV antigen stimulation. These receptors all stem from a human donor in good health (CMV status not recorded). Some clones in this sample may be carry-over from other donors' samples.

This clonotype was seen ten or more times. V is TRBV7-7 and J is TRBJ1-1, with a tentative D call TRBD1 (6 bases). V was pared by 6 bases and J by 1 base, with 18 bases between. This CDR3 spans 16 amino acids. Germline CDR1 is SSHAT and CDR2 is FNYEAQ (reference sequence). The CDR3 sequence is CASSSGVGGRNTEAFF. The CDR3 region has the DNA TGTGCCAGCAGTTCAGGTGTCGGGGGGCGGAACACTGAAGCTTTCTTT.

CDR3 nucleotides: TGTGCCAGCAGTCAACAGGAACTTCAGCATTTT. Its translation: CASSQQELQHF. The V call is TRBV6-1, the J call TRBJ1-5; D is possibly TRBD1 (5 bases). Germline values: CDR1 MNHNS, CDR2 SASEGT. This CDR3 is 11 amino acids long. Trimming removed 5 bases at V and 13 bases at J, with 12 bases between.

In this sample, this clonotype turned up a few times. The rearrangement uses TRBV4-2 and TRBJ1-1; 9 bases line up with TRBD1. The V and J ends lost 3 bases and 4 bases, in that order; junction bases with no gene match: 0. In germline, CDR1 is LGHNA, CDR2 YNFKEQ. The CDR3 loop spans 13 amino acids. The CDR3 spells CASSQDRGTEAFF. The CDR3 region has the DNA TGTGCCAGCAGCCAGGACAGGGGCACTGAAGCTTTCTTT.

The chain uses TRBV5-4 and TRBJ2-3, with a weak D call TRBD2 (6 bases). The V and J ends lost 2 bases and 2 bases respectively, with 15 bases between them. The CDR3 runs 16 residues. Per the germline V gene, CDR1 is SGHNT and CDR2 is YYREEE (reference sequence). The chain's CDR3 is CASSLLAGRLTDTQYF. The DNA for the CDR3 is TGTGCCAGCAGCTTACTGGCGGGAAGGCTCACAGATACGCAGTATTTT. Full variable domain (outside the CDR3, taken from reference TRBV5-4 and TRBJ2-3): ETGVTQSPTHLIKTRGQQVTLRCSSQSGHNTVSWYQQALGQGPQFIFQYYREEENGRGNFPPRFSGLQFPNYSSELNVNALELDDSALYLCASSLLAGRLTDTQYFGPGTRLTVL.

The chain links TRBV20-1 to TRBJ1-3; D is unresolved. The germline gives CDR1 DFQATT, CDR2 SNEGSKA (reference sequence). Trimming left V 0 bases short and J 4 bases short, with 7 bases between. CDR3 length: 13 amino acids. This CDR3 is CSARDVIGNTIYF. Here the CDR3 DNA reads TGCAGTGCTAGAGACGTAATCGGAAACACCATATATTTT.